This passage covers 27 T cell receptor beta chains from one sample sequenced in a study of blood T cells in healthy people across ages. The second PCR ran about 6 to 11 cycles with a sample-barcoded 5' primer and J-beta primers. TCRdb reanalysed the 5' RACE reads using MiXCR and keeps one entry per CDR3 protein. The sample shows under 800,000 distinct CDR3 sequences, around 21% of them seen only once. Sequenced sample: blood. These receptors were obtained from a man between 65 and 85 years old in good health.

Ten or more counts support this clonotype. V is TRBV14 and J is TRBJ2-1; TRBD1 is a possible D gene (6 bases). The germline gives CDR1 SGHDN, CDR2 FVKESK. CDR3 length: 13 amino acids. Trimming pared 7 bases from V and 4 bases from J, leaving 11 bases between. In nucleotides, the CDR3 is TGTGCCAGCAATCTGCAGGGGTACAATGAGCAGTTCTTC. Translating it yields CASNLQGYNEQFF.

This chain's CDR3 is CASRYRGPQETQYF. CDR3 DNA sequence: TGTGCCAGCAGGTACAGGGGGCCCCAAGAGACCCAGTACTTC. V is TRBV2 and J is TRBJ2-5, with 9 nucleotides matching TRBD1. The CDR3 covers 14 residues. Germline CDR1 reads SNHLY; CDR2 reads FYNNEI. J was trimmed by 1 base and V by 6 bases; bases with no gene match: 3. The full variable domain, its missing parts supplied by reference TRBV2 and TRBJ2-5, is EPEVTQTPSHQVTQMGQEVILRCVPISNHLYFYWYRQILGQKVEFLVSFYNNEISEKSEIFDDQFSVERPDGSNFTLKIRSTKLEDSAMYFCASRYRGPQETQYFGPGTRLLVL.

This clonotype was found a few times. The CDR3 protein is CASSPHTSTGELFF. CDR3 DNA: TGTGCCAGCAGCCCACACACTAGCACCGGGGAGCTGTTTTTT. This chain joins TRBV7-6 and TRBJ2-2; D possibly corresponds to TRBD2 (5 bases). Trimming took 5 bases from V and 4 from J, leaving 11 bases between them. CDR3 length: 14 residues. The germline gives CDR1 SGHVS, CDR2 FNYEAQ.

On this clonotype itself: A read error may produce the germline difference seen at one junction end. This chain links TRBV12-3 or TRBV12-4 with TRBJ2-1, with 11 bases lining up with TRBD2. CDR3 length equals 15 residues. The DNA for the CDR3 is TGCGCCAGCAGTCGTAGCGGGGGGGGCACCAATGAGCAGTTCTTC. Its protein product is CASSRSGGGTNEQFF.

The CDR3 protein is CSARDIAGGTTDTQYF. The CDR3 nucleotides are TGCAGTGCTAGAGACATAGCGGGAGGGACCACAGATACGCAGTATTTT. V usage is TRBV20-1 and J usage is TRBJ2-3; 11 positions match TRBD2. Trimming at V came to 0 bases and at J to 2 bases, leaving 4 bases not matched to a gene. The CDR3 covers 16 residues. Germline values: CDR1 DFQATT, CDR2 SNEGSKA (reference sequence).

This clonotype has just a few counts. V is TRBV7-2 and J is TRBJ2-1; 10 nucleotides align to TRBD2. The germline gives CDR1 SGHTA, CDR2 FQGNSA. The junction had 4 bases not matched to a gene; V was cut back by 3 bases and J by 5 bases. This CDR3 is built from 15 residues. The CDR3 loop is CASSFLAGVDNEQFF. CDR3 nucleotides: TGTGCCAGCAGCTTTCTAGCGGGAGTTGACAATGAGCAGTTCTTC.

This clonotype was observed a few times. The chain carries TRBV13 and TRBJ1-2; D unclear. There are 16 residues in the CDR3. The germline V gene encodes CDR1 PRHDT and CDR2 FYEKMQ (reference sequence). Deletions cut 3 bases from V and 6 bases from J, with 20 bases between. DNA for the CDR3: TGTGCCAGCAGCTTTTGGACGGAGGGCCCGTTTAATGGCTACACCTTC. Amino acids: CASSFWTEGPFNGYTF.

This chain joins TRBV29-1 and TRBJ2-5, with TRBD2 matching 12 bases. Gene TRBJ2-1 matches the end of the DNA better, so the J call may be wrong. From germline, CDR1 is SQVTM and CDR2 ANQGSEA. The CDR3 totals 13 residues. CDR3 bases: TGCAGCGTGCTAGCGGGAGGGGACAATGAGCAGTTCTTC. This gives the protein CSVLAGGDNEQFF.

This clonotype was seen more than once but under ten times. The chain links TRBV20-1 to TRBJ1-1, with no clear D. Deletions cut 7 bases from V and 1 base from J, with 10 bases between. CDR1 and CDR2 from the germline V gene are DFQATT and SNEGSKA (reference sequence). The CDR3 is made up of 12 amino acids. The CDR3 bases are TGCAGTGGGGAGCGGAAGAACACTGAAGCTTTCTTT. Protein product: CSGERKNTEAFF.

The chain joins TRBV30 to TRBJ1-3; no definite D call. Trimming took off 1 base at V and 2 bases at J, with 6 bases between the two ends. The CDR3 totals 13 residues. Germline values: CDR1 GTSNPN, CDR2 SVGIG (reference sequence). This CDR3 reads CAWSALPGNTIYF. CDR3 bases: TGTGCCTGGAGTGCCCTTCCTGGAAACACCATATATTTT. Supplemented by reference TRBV30 and TRBJ1-3, the full variable domain reads SQTIHQWPATLVQPVGSPLSLECTVEGTSNPNLYWYRQAAGRGLQLLFYSVGIGQISSEVPQNLSASRPQDRQFILSSKKLLLSDSGFYLCAWSALPGNTIYFGEGSWLTVV.

The rearrangement joins TRBV20-1 to TRBJ1-2; 7 positions agree with TRBD1. The CDR3 has 12 residues. CDR1 is DFQATT, CDR2 SNEGSKA, per germline (reference sequence). Germline trimming cut 5 bases from V and 6 bases from J; bases unmatched to any gene: 6. The CDR3 loop is CSASGGAHGYTF. Here the CDR3 DNA reads TGCAGTGCTTCAGGGGGGGCCCATGGCTACACCTTC.

Only a few counts were recorded for this clonotype. This chain uses TRBV19 with TRBJ2-3; 8 bases are a match to TRBD1. V lost 3 bases, J lost 4 bases, and 12 bases stayed unmatched. The V gene's germline CDR1 is LNHDA and CDR2 SQIVND (reference sequence). The CDR3 is made up of 17 amino acids. In DNA form, the CDR3 reads TGTGCCAGTAGTATGGCGAGGACAGGGCGAGGTCCAGATACGCAGTATTTT. Protein: CASSMARTGRGPDTQYF. The full variable domain, its missing parts supplied by reference TRBV19 and TRBJ2-3, is DGGITQSPKYLFRKEGQNVTLSCEQNLNHDAMYWYRQDPGQGLRLIYYSQIVNDFQKGDIAEGYSVSREKKESFPLTVTSAQKNPTAFYLCASSMARTGRGPDTQYFGPGTRLTVL.

This clonotype was recorded only once. The chain joins TRBV7-2 to TRBJ2-4; TRBD1 matches 7 bases. The CDR3 is made up of 15 amino acids. Germline CDR1 and CDR2: SGHTA and FQGNSA. V shed 5 bases, J shed 7 bases, and the junction held 11 bases outside the gene matches. CDR3 region: CASSRHRGDLNIQYF. The CDR3 DNA is TGTGCCAGCAGCAGACACAGGGGTGATTTGAACATTCAGTACTTC.

Only a few counts were recorded for this clonotype. The genes are TRBV27 and TRBJ2-5; D gene ambiguous. Germline values: CDR1 MNHEY, CDR2 SMNVEV (reference sequence). The CDR3 loop spans 13 amino acids. Trimming left V 4 bases short and J 7 bases short, with 13 bases between. In DNA form, the CDR3 reads TGTGCCAGCAGTTCAGGCAGTTTTGGGACCCAGTACTTC. Translation: CASSSGSFGTQYF.

The V and J genes are TRBV6-2 or TRBV6-3 and TRBJ2-5; D uncertain. CDR3 length: 11 amino acids. V was trimmed by 6 bases and J by 5 bases, leaving 7 bases between them. Per the germline V gene, CDR1 is MNHEY and CDR2 is SVGEGT. CDR3 residues: CASRIGETQYF. Here the CDR3 DNA reads TGTGCCAGCAGAATCGGTGAGACCCAGTACTTC.

This clonotype has a handful of counts. The gene calls are TRBV20-1 and TRBJ2-5, with 12 bases identical to TRBD2. CDR3 length equals 16 residues. V was clipped by 4 bases and J by 1 base; unmatched bases: 7. Per germline, CDR1 DFQATT and CDR2 SNEGSKA (reference sequence). The CDR3 DNA reads as TGCAGTGCTATTTCACTAGCGGGAGGTCCCCAAGAGACCCAGTACTTC. Its translation: CSAISLAGGPQETQYF.

This clonotype was found a few times. The chain carries TRBV19 and TRBJ1-5; a weak D match, TRBD1 (5 bases). V was trimmed by 1 base and J by 7 bases, leaving 11 bases between them. The CDR3 runs to 14 residues. Germline loops: CDR1 LNHDA, CDR2 SQIVND (reference sequence). CDR3 protein: CASSIATGSQPQHF. The DNA for the CDR3 is TGTGCCAGTAGTATAGCTACAGGTTCACAGCCCCAGCATTTT.

This clonotype was recorded many times. The chain is built from TRBV7-9 and TRBJ2-5; D possibly corresponds to TRBD1 (6 bases). The germline gives CDR1 SEHNR, CDR2 FQNEAQ (reference sequence). The germline V and J ends were trimmed by 5 bases and 4 bases, with 17 bases remaining between them. This CDR3 has 15 amino acids. The CDR3 spells CASSPKYRVGETQYF. In DNA form, the CDR3 reads TGTGCCAGCAGCCCGAAGTACAGGGTTGGAGAGACCCAGTACTTC.

Comment on this clonotype: A much larger clone is a single base away; this may be a read error. The rearrangement uses TRBV11-1 and TRBJ2-5; D not resolved. Matching the DNA end better, TRBJ2-1 makes the J call doubtful. The CDR3 is made up of 12 amino acids. CDR1 and CDR2 from the germline V gene are SGHAT and FQDESV (reference sequence). CDR3 residues: CASSLAPDEQFF. The CDR3 nucleotides are TGTGCCAGCAGCTTAGCGCCCGATGAGCAGTTCTTC.

This clonotype was seen only a few times. The V call is TRBV7-2, the J call TRBJ2-5, with TRBD1 as a possible D gene (6 bases). The closer fit of TRBJ2-1 to the DNA end suggests the J call may be wrong. The CDR3 length is 16 residues. Germline loops: CDR1 SGHTA, CDR2 FQGNSA. CDR3 in amino acids: CASSLSAGARGNEQFF. CDR3 sequence (DNA): TGTGCCAGCAGCTTATCGGCAGGGGCACGGGGTAATGAGCAGTTCTTC.

The rearrangement links TRBV15 to TRBJ2-1; 10 bases match TRBD1. The trim removed 1 base at V and 8 bases at J, leaving 5 bases unmatched. Germline CDR1 LNHNV, CDR2 YYDKDF (reference sequence). This CDR3 is built from 15 residues. Here the CDR3 DNA reads TGTGCCACCAGCAGAGGTGACAGGGGGCGAGATGAGCAGTTCTTC. Translated: CATSRGDRGRDEQFF.

This sequence joins TRBV9 and TRBJ1-2; D might be TRBD1 (5 bases). The germline V gene encodes CDR1 SGDLS and CDR2 YYNGEE. V lost 7 bases to trimming and J lost 5 bases, with 18 bases between them. The CDR3 sequence is 14 residues long. The CDR3 here is CASASNPGGYGYTF. CDR3 bases: TGTGCCAGCGCATCTAACCCCGGGGGATATGGCTACACCTTC.

This clonotype was seen only a few times. Relative to the germline gene, one junction end is altered; a read error may explain this. The V call is TRBV20-1, the J call TRBJ1-2, with TRBD1 matching 10 bases. This CDR3 is built from 16 residues. Germline V gene sequence: CDR1 DFQATT, CDR2 SNEGSKA (reference sequence). The chain's CDR3 is CSARGGQGNPRGGCTF. CDR3 DNA sequence: TGCAGTGCTAGAGGGGGACAGGGGAACCCGAGGGGTGGCTGCACCTTC.

This chain joins TRBV29-1 and TRBJ2-3, with no clear D. Trimming cost V 4 bases and J 2 bases, with 19 bases left between them. Germline V gives CDR1 SQVTM, CDR2 ANQGSEA. CDR3 length: 16 residues. CDR3 coding DNA: TGCAGCGTTGGTACCCCGGAGTTCTCGTCCACAGATACGCAGTATTTT. It specifies CSVGTPEFSSTDTQYF.

The CDR3 reads CASSFPSGRLEQYF. The DNA for the CDR3 is TGTGCCAGCAGTTTCCCTAGCGGGAGACTCGAGCAGTACTTC. V and J are TRBV28 and TRBJ2-7, with 10 bases lining up with TRBD2. The CDR3 loop spans 14 amino acids. Unmatched junction bases numbered 5, after V lost 3 bases and J lost 6 bases. Germline-derived CDR1 and CDR2 are MDHEN and SYDVKM.

This clonotype has a handful of counts. One junction end does not reproduce the germline sequence, and a read error may be involved. The chain couples TRBV3-1 to TRBJ1-4; the D gene is possibly TRBD1 (5 bases). CDR1 and CDR2 (germline): LGHDT, YNNKEL (reference sequence). This CDR3 is built from 15 residues. The CDR3 sequence is CTSSADPQGRGKLFF. The CDR3 DNA follows: TGTACCAGCAGCGCCGACCCGCAGGGACGGGGAAAACTGTTTTTT.

This clonotype was detected only a few times. The CDR3 sequence: CSVLGTEGGYTF. In nucleotides, the CDR3 is TGCAGCGTGCTCGGGACGGAAGGTGGCTACACCTTC. The chain carries TRBV29-1 and TRBJ1-2; TRBD1 might be the D (5 bases). The CDR3 totals 12 residues. The V end was cut by 6 bases, the J end by 7 bases, with 15 bases between. Germline values: CDR1 SQVTM, CDR2 ANQGSEA.